This TCR beta chain came from a study of blood T cell repertoires in COVID-19. About the research overall: Acute and convalescent COVID-19 samples came from the United States, Italy and Spain. Sample material is recorded as cDNA or gDNA derived from T cells, B-cell-depleted T cells, or PBMCs.

The CDR3 is 13 residues long. CDR1 SGDLS and CDR2 YYNGEE come from the germline V gene. The V and J ends lost 1 base and 3 bases respectively, with 6 bases between them. Under the authors' procedure: By means of reference gene primer amplification, nucleated cell counts were estimated. The table came from immunoSEQ multiplex PCR; TCRdb's copy has only in-frame clones and leaves some out. V and J calls plus clone size are reproduced from that table; the DNA served to infer D and trimming. The sample lists some 150,000 clones, approximately 86% occurring once. The V gene is TRBV9, the J gene TRBJ2-3; D not certain. This TCR was sampled from an older woman with acute or convalescent COVID-19. The specimen was peripheral blood. CDR3 loop: CASSVQLTDTQYF. The CDR3, as DNA: TGTGCCAGCAGCGTACAGTTGACAGATACGCAGTATTTT.